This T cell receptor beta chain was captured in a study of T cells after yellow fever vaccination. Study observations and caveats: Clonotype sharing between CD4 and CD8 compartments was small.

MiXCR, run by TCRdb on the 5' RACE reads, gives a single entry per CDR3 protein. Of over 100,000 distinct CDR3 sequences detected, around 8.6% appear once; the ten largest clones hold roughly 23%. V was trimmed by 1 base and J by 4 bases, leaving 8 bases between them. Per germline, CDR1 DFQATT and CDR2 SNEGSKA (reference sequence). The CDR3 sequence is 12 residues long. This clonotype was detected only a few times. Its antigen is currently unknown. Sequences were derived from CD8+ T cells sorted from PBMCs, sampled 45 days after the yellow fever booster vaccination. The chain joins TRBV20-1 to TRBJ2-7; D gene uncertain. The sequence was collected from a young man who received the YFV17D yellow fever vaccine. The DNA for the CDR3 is TGCAGTGCTAGAGGTTACAGTTACGAGCAGTACTTC. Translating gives CSARGYSYEQYF.